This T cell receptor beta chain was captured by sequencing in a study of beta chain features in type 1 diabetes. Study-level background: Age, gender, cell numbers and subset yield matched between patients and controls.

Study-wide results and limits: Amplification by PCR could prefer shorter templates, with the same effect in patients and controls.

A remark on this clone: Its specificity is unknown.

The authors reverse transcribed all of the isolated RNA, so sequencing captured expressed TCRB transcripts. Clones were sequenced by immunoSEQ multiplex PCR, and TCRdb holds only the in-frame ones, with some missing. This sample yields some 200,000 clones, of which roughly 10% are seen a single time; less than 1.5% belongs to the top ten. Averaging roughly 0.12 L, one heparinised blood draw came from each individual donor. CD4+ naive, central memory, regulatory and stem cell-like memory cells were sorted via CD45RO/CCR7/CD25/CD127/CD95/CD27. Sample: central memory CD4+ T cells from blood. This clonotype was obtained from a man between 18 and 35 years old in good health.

The CDR3 sequence: CASSLKFAGETQYF. In DNA form, the CDR3 reads TGTGCCAGCAGTTTAAAATTTGCGGGAGAGACCCAGTACTTC. The V and J genes are TRBV27 and TRBJ2-5; tentatively, D is TRBD2 (5 bases). Germline V gene lookup returns CDR1 MNHEY and CDR2 SMNVEV (reference sequence). The CDR3 runs 14 residues. V was pared by 2 bases and J by 4 bases, with 11 bases between.